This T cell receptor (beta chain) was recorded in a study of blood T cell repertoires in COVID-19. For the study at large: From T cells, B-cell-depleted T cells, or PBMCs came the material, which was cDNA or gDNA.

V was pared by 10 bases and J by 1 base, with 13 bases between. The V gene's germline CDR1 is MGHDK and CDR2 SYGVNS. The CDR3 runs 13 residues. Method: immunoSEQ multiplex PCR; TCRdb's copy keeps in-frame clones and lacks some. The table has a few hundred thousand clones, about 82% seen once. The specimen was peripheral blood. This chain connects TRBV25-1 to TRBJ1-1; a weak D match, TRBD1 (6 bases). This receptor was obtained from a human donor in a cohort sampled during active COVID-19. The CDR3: CATQGQGNTEAFF. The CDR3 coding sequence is TGTGCCACCCAGGGGCAGGGGAACACTGAAGCTTTCTTT.